The sequence of this TCR beta chain was determined in a study of shared clonotypes between healthy human individuals. Study context: Each donor contributed plates that comprised three CD4 naive, three CD4 memory, two CD8 naive and one CD8 memory.

The input for sorted-subset replicate PCRs was 200 ng DNA, tens of thousands of T cell genomes. Produced via immunoSEQ multiplex PCR; TCRdb's table is partial and in-frame only. The sample shows roughly 2.4 million clones, approximately 94% of them seen only once. The V end was cut by 2 bases, the J end by 7 bases, with 10 bases between. The CDR3 runs 14 residues. The germline gives CDR1 SGHRS, CDR2 YFSETQ. This clone was seen once. In the same sample, other DNA sequences code for this CDR3. This clonotype was obtained from a man younger than 35 in good health. Sequenced: naive CD4+ T cells sorted from blood. The subset is: CD45RA+ positively selected. This chain links TRBV5-1 with TRBJ1-6, with D perhaps matching TRBD1 (6 bases). The CDR3 loop is CASSFSGDNSPLHF. The DNA for the CDR3 is TGCGCCAGCAGCTTTTCAGGGGACAATTCACCCCTCCACTTT. The complete variable domain, with remaining parts taken from reference TRBV5-1 and TRBJ1-6, reads KAGVTQTPRYLIKTRGQQVTLSCSPISGHRSVSWYQQTPGQGLQFLFEYFSETQRNKGNFPGRFSGRQFSNSRSEMNVSTLELGDSALYLCASSFSGDNSPLHFGNGTRLTVT.